This entry concerns a single T cell receptor (beta chain). Its antigen is undetermined. At the DNA level, this CDR3 is encoded by other sequences in the same sample as well. Every bit of the isolated RNA underwent reverse transcription, so sequencing read expressed TCRB transcripts. The average output of naive, central memory and regulatory T cell samples was about 3.57 million reads. Using immunoSEQ multiplex PCR, the repertoire was profiled, and TCRdb retains in-frame clones only, with some absent. The sample has some 640,000 clones, more than 12% seen once. Trimming took 8 bases from V and 4 from J, leaving 6 bases between them. The CDR3 has 11 amino acids. CDR1 is MNHEY and CDR2 is SVGAGI in the germline V gene. Populations obtained by sorting all exceeded 98% purity. The sample originates from a study of beta chain features in type 1 diabetes. Turning to the study itself: Similarity in age, gender and cell yields was seen between patients and healthy donors.

General observations from the study: Researchers reported that naive, central memory and Treg TCRB repertoires appeared more similar in patients than in healthy donors. People with Type 1 diabetes carried modestly yet significantly shorter TCRB CDR3s in all four CD4+ subsets.

The sample was naive CD4+ T cells from blood. The sequence was collected from a man younger than 30 with type 1 diabetes. J is TRBJ1-3 and V is TRBV6-5, with D unclear. The CDR3 region is CASGLGNTIYF. CDR3 nucleotides: TGTGCCAGCGGCCTGGGAAACACCATATATTTT.